This T cell receptor beta chain was documented in a study of T cell repertoires in cytomegalovirus infection. Study-wide context: Carrying CMV and the relevant HLA type showed in public TCR beta signatures. Broader study findings: Of the TCR beta families, the public ones yielded a cumulative frequency that identified carriers of CMV plus the relevant HLA. What dominated the ex vivo response were HLA-C-restricted CMV-specific TCR beta clonotypes.

In TCRdb, the reads were re-called with MiXCR into one record per CDR3 protein. The profile shows more than 140,000 distinct CDR3 sequences, 6.5% of them singletons. This clonotype was counted at least ten times. Its target is unknown. Germline V gene lookup returns CDR1 MDHEN and CDR2 SYDVKM. The ends were cut back, 5 bases at V and 0 bases at J, with 13 bases in the middle. The CDR3 loop spans 15 amino acids. Input material: PBMCs. The TCR comes from a human donor in good health (CMV status not recorded). Some clones in this sample may be carry-over from other donors' samples. The V call is TRBV28, the J call TRBJ1-1; D is undetermined. The CDR3 DNA sequence: TGTGCCAGCAGTAGGCAGGTGAATCTGAACACTGAAGCTTTCTTT. Translating gives CASSRQVNLNTEAFF.